These 25 T cell receptor beta chains were sequenced from one sample in a study of cytomegalovirus exposure and HLA in healthy donors. Amplification used 60 Vbeta primers and 13 Jbeta primers. Profiled with immunoSEQ multiplex PCR; TCRdb holds only in-frame clones, not every one. The sample totals about 140,000 clones. The sequenced material came from PBMCs. The receptor source for this set is a male donor in good health and CMV-seronegative.

This chain joins TRBV6-5 and TRBJ2-1; D perhaps matches TRBD2 (5 bases). Between the trimmed V and J ends, which lost 6 bases and 7 bases, there was a span of 16 bases. Germline V gives CDR1 MNHEY, CDR2 SVGAGI. The CDR3 runs 14 residues. The CDR3 sequence is CASSRVAKGNEQFF. Here the CDR3 DNA reads TGTGCCAGCAGCCGAGTAGCGAAGGGAAATGAGCAGTTCTTC.

The chain is built from TRBV7-6 and TRBJ2-1; D might be TRBD2 (6 bases). Germline V gene sequence: CDR1 SGHVS, CDR2 FNYEAQ. The CDR3 is 16 residues long. Between the trimmed V and J ends, which lost 3 bases and 8 bases, there was a span of 20 bases. The CDR3, as DNA: TGTGCCAGCAGCTTGGCCGCTGGTAGCGGCTGGGATGAGCAGTTCTTC. Its protein product is CASSLAAGSGWDEQFF.

V is TRBV18 and J is TRBJ2-7, with D maybe TRBD2 (6 bases). This CDR3 spans 15 amino acids. V lost 6 bases to trimming and J lost 2 bases, with 17 bases between them. Germline V lookup: CDR1 KGHSH, CDR2 LQKENI. The CDR3 sequence is CASSSSGLSAYEQYF. The CDR3 nucleotides read TGTGCCAGCTCTTCCAGCGGGCTGTCCGCCTACGAGCAGTACTTC.

This chain links TRBV7-9 with TRBJ1-4; 9 positions agree with TRBD1. The V segment lost 4 bases and the J segment 6 bases; nucleotides outside the gene matches: 6. Germline V lookup: CDR1 SEHNR, CDR2 FQNEAQ (reference sequence). This CDR3 is 15 amino acids long. The CDR3 sequence: CASSSTTGGHEKLFF. Here the CDR3 DNA reads TGTGCCAGCAGCTCAACGACAGGGGGACATGAAAAACTGTTTTTT.

The genes are TRBV27 and TRBJ2-1, with D perhaps matching TRBD2 (5 bases). Germline V lookup: CDR1 MNHEY, CDR2 SMNVEV (reference sequence). V was trimmed by 8 bases and J by 6 bases, leaving 8 bases between them. This CDR3 has 11 amino acids. The CDR3 loop reads CASGTSNEQFF. The CDR3 nucleotides are TGTGCCAGCGGAACTAGCAATGAGCAGTTCTTC.

This sequence joins TRBV6-6 and TRBJ2-7; TRBD2 aligns across 9 bases. CDR3 length: 12 residues. Germline V gene lookup returns CDR1 MNHNY and CDR2 SVGAGI (reference sequence). With 9 bases clipped from V and 6 bases from J, the junction kept 6 bases outside the gene matches. The CDR3, as DNA: TGTGCCAGTAGCGGGAGAGCGGGCGAGCAGTACTTC. Translated: CASSGRAGEQYF.

The chain has TRBV9 and TRBJ1-1; tentative D call: TRBD1 (6 bases). CDR1 is SGDLS and CDR2 is YYNGEE in the germline V gene. The CDR3 runs to 16 residues. V was pared by 0 bases and J by 2 bases, with 14 bases between. This CDR3 reads CASSVGGGGLNTEAFF. Here the CDR3 DNA reads TGTGCCAGCAGCGTAGGGGGCGGGGGCCTAAACACTGAAGCTTTCTTT.

The rearrangement joins TRBV18 to TRBJ2-3, with 8 bases matching TRBD2. V gave up 6 bases and J gave up 2 bases; unmatched junction bases: 10. The germline gives CDR1 KGHSH, CDR2 LQKENI. The CDR3 length is 16 residues. The CDR3 is CASSPTGTRDTDTQYF. The CDR3 coding sequence is TGTGCCAGCTCCCCTACCGGGACTAGGGACACAGATACGCAGTATTTT.

J is TRBJ2-3 and V is TRBV6-5; 7 positions match TRBD2. The V gene end was trimmed by 6 bases and the J gene end by 8 bases; junction bases not matched to a gene: 14. The length of the CDR3 is 15 residues. The germline V gene has CDR1 MNHEY and CDR2 SVGAGI. The CDR3 spells CASRSTSGNGGTQYF. The CDR3 DNA reads TGTGCCAGCAGATCTACCAGCGGGAACGGGGGTACGCAGTATTTT.

This sequence joins TRBV19 and TRBJ1-1; TRBD1 is a possible D gene (5 bases). Looked up from germline, CDR1 is LNHDA and CDR2 is SQIVND (reference sequence). Between the trimmed V and J ends, which lost 2 bases and 11 bases, there was a span of 15 bases. The CDR3 is 13 residues long. CDR3: CASSISVREVAFF. The CDR3 nucleotides read TGTGCCAGTAGTATAAGTGTCAGGGAGGTGGCTTTCTTT.

The chain has TRBV28 and TRBJ1-5; weak D call: TRBD1 (6 bases). CDR1 is MDHEN and CDR2 is SYDVKM in the germline V gene. Trimming pared 6 bases from V and 2 bases from J, leaving 14 bases between. There are 15 residues in the CDR3. The CDR3, as DNA: TGTGCCAGCAGCCTCGGGGGGGCGGGCAATCAGCCCCAGCATTTT. Translation: CASSLGGAGNQPQHF.

The CDR3 nucleotides are TGTGCCATTAGGGCGTCAGCGGGGGGCTACAATGAGCAGTTCTTC. This encodes CAIRASAGGYNEQFF. The rearrangement uses TRBV10-3 and TRBJ2-1, with 9 bases matching TRBD2. The germline V gene encodes CDR1 ENHRY and CDR2 SYGVKD. V dropped 9 bases and J dropped 3; count of bases not matched to a gene: 9. This CDR3 has 15 amino acids.

The chain joins TRBV29-1 to TRBJ2-3, with no clear D. CDR1 SQVTM and CDR2 ANQGSEA come from the germline V gene. Trimming removed 3 bases at V and 0 bases at J, with 10 bases between. The CDR3 is 14 amino acids. CDR3 nucleotide sequence: TGCAGCGTTGACCCTTATACTAGCACAGATACGCAGTATTTT. Its protein is CSVDPYTSTDTQYF.

The CDR3 is CASSVLTGDTEAFF. CDR3 in DNA: TGTGCCAGCAGTGTCCTGACAGGGGACACTGAAGCTTTCTTT. The chain uses TRBV6-1 and TRBJ1-1, with TRBD1 matching 8 bases. Germline CDR1 MNHNS, CDR2 SASEGT. The CDR3 loop spans 14 amino acids. The V and J ends lost 4 bases and 3 bases, in that order; junction bases with no gene match: 4.

The J gene is TRBJ1-5, the V gene TRBV5-6, with 9 bases matching TRBD1. V shed 3 bases, J shed 4 bases, and the junction held 5 bases outside the gene matches. From germline, CDR1 is SGHDT and CDR2 YYEEEE. The CDR3 is 15 amino acids. The CDR3 DNA reads as TGTGCCAGCAGCTATGGGACAGGGATAAATCAGCCCCAGCATTTT. This sequence encodes CASSYGTGINQPQHF.

This chain joins TRBV7-9 and TRBJ1-2; 11 nucleotides line up with TRBD1. In germline, CDR1 is SEHNR, CDR2 FQNEAQ (reference sequence). J gave up 8 bases and V 6 bases, and 5 bases lay outside the gene matches. CDR3 length: 13 residues. The CDR3 region is CASRGTGGWGYTF. Written as DNA, the CDR3 is TGTGCCAGCAGGGGGACAGGGGGTTGGGGCTACACCTTC.

For the CDR3, the DNA is TGCAGCGTTGAGGTACTGAGGGCTGAGCAGTTCTTC. Encoded protein: CSVEVLRAEQFF. The chain couples TRBV29-1 to TRBJ2-1, with D perhaps TRBD2 (5 bases). This CDR3 contains 12 residues. CDR1 is SQVTM, CDR2 ANQGSEA, per germline. Trimming pared 3 bases from V and 9 bases from J, leaving 12 bases between.

The chain uses TRBV5-1 and TRBJ2-5, with TRBD1 as a possible D gene (5 bases). With 0 bases removed from V and 3 bases from J, the gap between germline ends came to 12 bases. Germline V CDR1 and CDR2: SGHRS, YFSETQ. The CDR3 runs to 15 residues. The CDR3 loop reads CASSLDDGAKETQYF. The CDR3 DNA is TGCGCCAGCAGCTTGGATGATGGGGCGAAAGAGACCCAGTACTTC.

The rearrangement joins TRBV28 to TRBJ1-2; TRBD1 agrees at 7 bases. The germline V gene has CDR1 MDHEN and CDR2 SYDVKM. CDR3 length equals 12 residues. The ends lost 9 bases at V and 1 base at J; junction bases unmatched: 2. The CDR3 is CASTGVNYGYTF. The CDR3 DNA reads TGTGCCAGTACAGGGGTTAACTATGGCTACACCTTC.

The V call is TRBV30, the J call TRBJ1-3, with D unresolved. Germline V gene sequence: CDR1 GTSNPN, CDR2 SVGIG (reference sequence). V was cut by 4 bases and J by 1 base, with 8 bases left in between. The CDR3 consists of 13 residues. The CDR3 nucleotides are TGTGCCTGGAATCCGGGATCTGGAAACACCATATATTTT. Translating it yields CAWNPGSGNTIYF.

The chain links TRBV9 to TRBJ2-2; TRBD2 agrees at 7 bases. From germline, CDR1 is SGDLS and CDR2 YYNGEE. The CDR3 totals 16 residues. The V and J ends lost 4 bases and 2 bases, in that order; junction bases with no gene match: 8. CDR3: CASSTGTTINTGELFF. CDR3 in DNA: TGTGCCAGCAGCACCGGGACTACTATTAACACCGGGGAGCTGTTTTTT.

The J gene is TRBJ2-3, the V gene TRBV9; no clear D. Per the germline V gene, CDR1 is SGDLS and CDR2 is YYNGEE. The CDR3 has 15 amino acids. V was trimmed by 2 bases and J by 2 bases, leaving 12 bases between them. The CDR3 sequence is CASSVRALLTDTQYF. The CDR3 DNA follows: TGTGCCAGCAGCGTGAGAGCGCTCCTCACAGATACGCAGTATTTT.

This chain joins TRBV5-4 and TRBJ2-7, with D possibly being TRBD1 (6 bases). The V gene lost 2 bases and the J gene lost 0 bases, with 9 bases spanning the gap. The CDR3 covers 14 residues. Per the germline V gene, CDR1 is SGHNT and CDR2 is YYREEE (reference sequence). The CDR3: CASSLDRSSYEQYF. In DNA, the CDR3 is TGTGCCAGCAGCTTAGACAGGAGCTCCTACGAGCAGTACTTC.

CDR3 protein: CAWSARRRDRATEAFF. DNA for the CDR3: TGTGCCTGGAGTGCAAGACGCCGGGACAGGGCGACTGAAGCTTTCTTT. The V and J genes are TRBV30 and TRBJ1-1; 9 nucleotides line up with TRBD1. The CDR3 runs 16 residues. CDR1 GTSNPN and CDR2 SVGIG come from the germline V gene (reference sequence). Germline trimming cut 1 base from V and 5 bases from J; bases unmatched to any gene: 11.

The chain combines TRBV5-6 with TRBJ2-1; the match to TRBD2 covers 11 bases. The CDR3 has 16 amino acids. The germline CDR1 and CDR2 sequences are SGHDT and YYEEEE. V shed 7 bases, J shed 1 base, and the junction held 7 bases outside the gene matches. CDR3 amino acids: CASGLLAGESYNEQFF. Here the CDR3 DNA reads TGTGCCAGCGGCCTACTAGCGGGGGAATCCTACAATGAGCAGTTCTTC.